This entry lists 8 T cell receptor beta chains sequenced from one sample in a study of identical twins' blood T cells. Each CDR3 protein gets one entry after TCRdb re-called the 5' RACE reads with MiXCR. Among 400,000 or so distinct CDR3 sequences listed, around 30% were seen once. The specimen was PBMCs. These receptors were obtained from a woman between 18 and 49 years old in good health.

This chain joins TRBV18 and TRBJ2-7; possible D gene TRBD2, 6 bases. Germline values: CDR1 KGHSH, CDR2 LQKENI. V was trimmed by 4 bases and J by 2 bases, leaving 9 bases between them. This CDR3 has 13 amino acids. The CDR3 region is CASSRDSAYEQYF. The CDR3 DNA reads TGTGCCAGCTCACGGGACTCAGCCTACGAGCAGTACTTC.

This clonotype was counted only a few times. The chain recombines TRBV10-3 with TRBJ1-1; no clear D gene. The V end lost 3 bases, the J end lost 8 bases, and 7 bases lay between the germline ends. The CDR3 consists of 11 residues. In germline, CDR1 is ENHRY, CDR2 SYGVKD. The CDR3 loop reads CAISDLVEAFF. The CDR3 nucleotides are TGTGCCATCAGTGATTTGGTCGAAGCTTTCTTT.

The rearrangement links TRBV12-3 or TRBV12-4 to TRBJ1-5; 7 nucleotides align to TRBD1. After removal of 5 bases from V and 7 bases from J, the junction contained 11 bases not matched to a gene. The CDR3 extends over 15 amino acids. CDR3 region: CASSHAGQVVQPQHF. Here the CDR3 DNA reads TGTGCCAGCAGTCACGCAGGACAGGTGGTCCAGCCCCAGCATTTT.

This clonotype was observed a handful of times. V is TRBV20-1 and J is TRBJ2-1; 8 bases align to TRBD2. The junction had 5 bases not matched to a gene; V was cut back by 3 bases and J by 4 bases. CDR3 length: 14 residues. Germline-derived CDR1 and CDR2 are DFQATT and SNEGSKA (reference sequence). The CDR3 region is CSASREREYNEQFF. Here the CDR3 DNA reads TGCAGTGCTAGTCGCGAGCGGGAGTACAATGAGCAGTTCTTC.

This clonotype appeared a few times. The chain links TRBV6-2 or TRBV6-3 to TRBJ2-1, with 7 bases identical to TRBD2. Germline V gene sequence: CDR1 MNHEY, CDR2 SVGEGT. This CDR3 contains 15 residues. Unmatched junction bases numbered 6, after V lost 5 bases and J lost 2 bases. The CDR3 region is CASSLAGVAYNEQFF. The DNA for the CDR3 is TGTGCCAGCAGTCTGGCGGGAGTCGCCTACAATGAGCAGTTCTTC.

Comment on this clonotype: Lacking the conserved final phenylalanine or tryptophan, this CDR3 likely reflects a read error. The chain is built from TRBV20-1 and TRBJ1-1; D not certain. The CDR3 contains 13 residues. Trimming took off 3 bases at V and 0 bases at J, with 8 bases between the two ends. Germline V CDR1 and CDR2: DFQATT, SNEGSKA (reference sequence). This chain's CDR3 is CSASVLMNTEAFL. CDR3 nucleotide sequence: TGCAGTGCTAGCGTCCTGATGAACACTGAAGCTTTCCTT.

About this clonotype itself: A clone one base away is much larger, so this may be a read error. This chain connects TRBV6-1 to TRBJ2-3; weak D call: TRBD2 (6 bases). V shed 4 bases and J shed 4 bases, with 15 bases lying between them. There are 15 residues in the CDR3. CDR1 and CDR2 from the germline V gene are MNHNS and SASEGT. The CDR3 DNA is TGTGCCAGCAGTGCTCGGATTTCTAGCGCAGATACGCAGTATTTT. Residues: CASSARISSADTQYF.

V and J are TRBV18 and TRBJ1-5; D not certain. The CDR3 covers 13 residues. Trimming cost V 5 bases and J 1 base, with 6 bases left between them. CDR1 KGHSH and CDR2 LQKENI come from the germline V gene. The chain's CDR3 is CASSGQSNQPQHF. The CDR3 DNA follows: TGTGCCAGCTCAGGGCAAAGCAATCAGCCCCAGCATTTT.